The entry that follows covers one T cell receptor (beta chain) sequence. The sample originates from a study of blood T cells in healthy people across ages. Sample-barcoded 5' priming and a J-beta primer mix drove a second PCR of about 7 to 11 cycles. TCRdb ran MiXCR on the 5' RACE reads and lists one entry per CDR3 protein. The sample holds 540,000 or so distinct CDR3 sequences; 24% are singletons and the top ten take roughly 10%. Trimming stripped 1 base from V and 2 bases from J, with 3 bases between. Per germline, CDR1 SGHVS and CDR2 FNYEAQ. The CDR3 is 14 residues long. This sample also appeared in a second study, on T cells of mothers and their children.

This TCR came from a boy younger than 18 in good health. The sample taken for sequencing was blood. The chain joins TRBV7-6 to TRBJ2-6; D remains ambiguous. CDR3 nucleotide sequence: TGTGCCAGCAGCTTAGATCCTGGGGCCAACGTCCTGACTTTC. Encoded protein: CASSLDPGANVLTF.